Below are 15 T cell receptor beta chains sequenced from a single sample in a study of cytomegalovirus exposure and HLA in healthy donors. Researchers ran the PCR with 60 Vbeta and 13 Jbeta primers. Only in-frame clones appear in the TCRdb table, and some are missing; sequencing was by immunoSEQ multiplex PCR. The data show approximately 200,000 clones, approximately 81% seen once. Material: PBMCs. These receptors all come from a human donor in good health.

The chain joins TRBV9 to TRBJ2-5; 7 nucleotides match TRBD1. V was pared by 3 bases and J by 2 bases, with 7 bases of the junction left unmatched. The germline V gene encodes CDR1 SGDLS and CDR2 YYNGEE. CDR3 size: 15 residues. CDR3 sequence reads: CASSALGTAQETQYF. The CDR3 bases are TGTGCCAGCAGCGCCCTCGGGACAGCTCAAGAGACCCAGTACTTC.

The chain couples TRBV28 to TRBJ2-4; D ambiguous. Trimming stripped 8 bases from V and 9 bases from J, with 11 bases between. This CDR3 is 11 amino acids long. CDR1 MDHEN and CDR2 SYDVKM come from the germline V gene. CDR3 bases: TGTGCCAGCTCCCGGTCCGTCATTCAGTACTTC. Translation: CASSRSVIQYF.

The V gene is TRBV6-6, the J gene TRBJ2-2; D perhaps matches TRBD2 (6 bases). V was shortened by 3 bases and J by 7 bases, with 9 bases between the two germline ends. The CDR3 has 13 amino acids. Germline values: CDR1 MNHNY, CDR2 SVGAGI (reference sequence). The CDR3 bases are TGTGCCAGCAGTTATGGGACTGACGGGGAGCTGTTTTTT. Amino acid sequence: CASSYGTDGELFF.

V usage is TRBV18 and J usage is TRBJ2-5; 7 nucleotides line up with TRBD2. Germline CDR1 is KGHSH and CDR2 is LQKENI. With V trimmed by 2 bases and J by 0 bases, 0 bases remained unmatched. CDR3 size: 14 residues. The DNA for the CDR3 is TGTGCCAGCTCACCAGGGGGGGACCAAGAGACCCAGTACTTC. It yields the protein CASSPGGDQETQYF.

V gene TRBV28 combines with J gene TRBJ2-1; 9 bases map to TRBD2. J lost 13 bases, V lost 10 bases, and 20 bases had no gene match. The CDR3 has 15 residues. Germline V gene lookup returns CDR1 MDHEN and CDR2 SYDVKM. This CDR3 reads CATETELAAGGVQFF. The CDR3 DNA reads TGTGCCACCGAAACCGAACTAGCGGCGGGAGGGGTACAGTTCTTC.

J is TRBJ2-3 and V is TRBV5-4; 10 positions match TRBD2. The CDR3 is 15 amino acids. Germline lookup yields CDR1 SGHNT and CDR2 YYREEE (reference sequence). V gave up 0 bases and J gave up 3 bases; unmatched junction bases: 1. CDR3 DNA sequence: TGTGCCAGCAGCTTGGCTAGCGGGAGAACAGATACGCAGTATTTT. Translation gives CASSLASGRTDTQYF.

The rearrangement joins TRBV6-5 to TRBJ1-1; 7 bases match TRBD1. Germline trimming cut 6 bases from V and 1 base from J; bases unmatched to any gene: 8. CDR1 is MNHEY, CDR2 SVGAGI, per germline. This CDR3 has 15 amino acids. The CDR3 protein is CASRTWDSQNTEAFF. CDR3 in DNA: TGTGCCAGCAGAACCTGGGACAGCCAGAACACTGAAGCTTTCTTT.

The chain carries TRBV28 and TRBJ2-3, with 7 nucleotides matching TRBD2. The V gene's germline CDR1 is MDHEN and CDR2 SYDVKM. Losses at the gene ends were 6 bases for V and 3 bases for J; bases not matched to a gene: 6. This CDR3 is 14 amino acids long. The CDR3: CASRETSPTDTQYF. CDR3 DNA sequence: TGTGCCAGCAGGGAGACTAGCCCTACAGATACGCAGTATTTT.

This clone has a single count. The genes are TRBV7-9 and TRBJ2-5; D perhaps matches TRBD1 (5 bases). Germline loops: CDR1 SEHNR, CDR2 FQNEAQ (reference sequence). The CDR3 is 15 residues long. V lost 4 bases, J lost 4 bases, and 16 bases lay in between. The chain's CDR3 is CASSSTGGAGETQYF. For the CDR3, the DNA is TGTGCCAGCAGCTCTACAGGTGGAGCAGGAGAGACCCAGTACTTC. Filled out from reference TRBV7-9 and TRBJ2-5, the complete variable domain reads DTGVSQNPRHKITKRGQNVTFRCDPISEHNRLYWYRQTLGQGPEFLTYFQNEAQLEKSRLLSDRFSAERPKGSFSTLEIQRTEQGDSAMYLCASSSTGGAGETQYFGPGTRLLVL.

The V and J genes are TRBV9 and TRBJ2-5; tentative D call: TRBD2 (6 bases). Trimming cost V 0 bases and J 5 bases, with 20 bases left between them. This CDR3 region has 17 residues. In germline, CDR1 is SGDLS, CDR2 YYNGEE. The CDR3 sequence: CASSVAGGGPVGETQYF. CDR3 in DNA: TGTGCCAGCAGCGTAGCGGGCGGAGGGCCAGTGGGGGAGACCCAGTACTTC.

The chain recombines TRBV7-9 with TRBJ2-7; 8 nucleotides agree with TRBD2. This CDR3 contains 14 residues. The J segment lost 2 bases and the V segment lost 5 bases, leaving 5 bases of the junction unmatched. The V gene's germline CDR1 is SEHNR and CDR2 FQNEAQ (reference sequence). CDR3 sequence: CASSPGLATYEQYF. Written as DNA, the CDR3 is TGTGCCAGCAGCCCAGGACTAGCCACCTACGAGCAGTACTTC.

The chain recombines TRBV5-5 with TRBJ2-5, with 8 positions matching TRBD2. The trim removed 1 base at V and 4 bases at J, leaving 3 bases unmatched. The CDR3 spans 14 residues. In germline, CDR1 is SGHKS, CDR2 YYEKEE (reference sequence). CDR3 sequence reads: CASSLREGRETQYF. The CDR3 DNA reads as TGTGCCAGCAGCTTGCGGGAGGGCCGAGAGACCCAGTACTTC.

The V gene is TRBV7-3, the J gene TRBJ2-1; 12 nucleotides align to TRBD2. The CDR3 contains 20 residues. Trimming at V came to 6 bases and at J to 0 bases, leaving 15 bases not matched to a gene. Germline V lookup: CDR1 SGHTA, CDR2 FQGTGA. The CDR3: CASSRWRLAGVTSSYNEQFF. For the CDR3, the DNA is TGTGCCAGCAGTCGTTGGCGACTAGCGGGGGTAACGAGCTCCTACAATGAGCAGTTCTTC. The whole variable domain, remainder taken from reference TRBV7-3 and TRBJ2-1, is GAGVSQTPSNKVTEKGKYVELRCDPISGHTALYWYRQSLGQGPEFLIYFQGTGAADDSGLPNDRFFAVRPEGSVSTLKIQRTERGDSAVYLCASSRWRLAGVTSSYNEQFFGPGTRLTVL.

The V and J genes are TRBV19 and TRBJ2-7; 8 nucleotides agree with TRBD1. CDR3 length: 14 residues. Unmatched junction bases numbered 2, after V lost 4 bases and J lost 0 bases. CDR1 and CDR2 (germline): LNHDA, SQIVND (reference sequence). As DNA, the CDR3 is TGTGCCAGTAGTAGGACAGGGAGCTCCTACGAGCAGTACTTC. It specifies CASSRTGSSYEQYF.

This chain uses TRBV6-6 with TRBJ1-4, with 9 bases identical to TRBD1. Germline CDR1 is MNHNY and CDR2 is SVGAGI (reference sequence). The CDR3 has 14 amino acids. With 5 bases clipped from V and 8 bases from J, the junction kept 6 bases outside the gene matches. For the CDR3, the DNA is TGTGCCAGCAGTCCGGGACAGGGAAAGGAAAAACTGTTTTTT. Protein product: CASSPGQGKEKLFF.